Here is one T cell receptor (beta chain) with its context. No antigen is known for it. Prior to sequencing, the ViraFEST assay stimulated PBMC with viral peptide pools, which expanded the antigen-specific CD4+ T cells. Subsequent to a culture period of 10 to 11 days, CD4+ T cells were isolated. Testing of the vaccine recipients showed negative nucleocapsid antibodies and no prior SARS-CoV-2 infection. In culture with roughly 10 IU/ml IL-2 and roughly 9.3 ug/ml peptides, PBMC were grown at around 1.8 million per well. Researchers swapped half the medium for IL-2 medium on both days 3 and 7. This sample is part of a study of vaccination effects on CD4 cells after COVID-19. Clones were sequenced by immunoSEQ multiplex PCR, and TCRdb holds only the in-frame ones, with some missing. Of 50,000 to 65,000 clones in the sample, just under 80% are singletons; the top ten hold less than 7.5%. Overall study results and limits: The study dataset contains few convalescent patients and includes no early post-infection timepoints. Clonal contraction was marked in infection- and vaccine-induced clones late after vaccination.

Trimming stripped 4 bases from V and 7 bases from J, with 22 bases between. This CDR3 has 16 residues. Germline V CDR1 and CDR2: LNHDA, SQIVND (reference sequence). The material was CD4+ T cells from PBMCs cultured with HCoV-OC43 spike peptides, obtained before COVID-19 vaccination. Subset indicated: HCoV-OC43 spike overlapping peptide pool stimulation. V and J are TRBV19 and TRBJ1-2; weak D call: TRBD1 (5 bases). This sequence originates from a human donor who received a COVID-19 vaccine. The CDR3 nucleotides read TGTGCCAGTAGTAACCAAGCCTCGGGGGGAGTTGGTGGCTACACCTTC. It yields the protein CASSNQASGGVGGYTF.